Listed below are T cell receptor beta chains from one sample, sequenced in a study of radiotherapy plus CTLA-4 blockade in lung cancer. Only in-frame clones appear in the TCRdb table, and some are missing; sequencing was by immunoSEQ multiplex PCR. The table lists over 75,000 clones, roughly 85% of them singletons. Sample: peripheral blood, taken from a patient treated with radiotherapy plus ipilimumab. Receptor source: a human donor with non-small cell lung cancer who had stable disease on radiotherapy plus ipilimumab. The CDR3 runs from the conserved cysteine through the conserved F or W. The order of the fields is D gene, V gene, clone size, J gene, CDR3 DNA, CDR3 protein. The D gene is left open where the match is weak. The size of a clone is reported for some rows only, either as once, few or many, or as a class for expanded clones.

.	TRBV7-9	few	TRBJ1-4	TGTGCCAGCAGCTTTCCGGTAGGGGGGACAAAAGGCGGAAAACTGTTTTTT	CASSFPVGGTKGGKLFF
.	TRBV2	once	TRBJ2-1	TGTGCCAGCAGTGATAGTAGGGTCTATGAGCAGTTCTTC	CASSDSRVYEQFF
.	TRBV6-1	.	TRBJ2-5	TGTGCCAGCAGTCTTCTGGAGACCCAGTACTTC	CASSLLETQYF
.	TRBV7-2	.	TRBJ1-2	TGTGCCAGCAGCTTTCAGAGGACTAACTATGGCTACACCTTC	CASSFQRTNYGYTF
TRBD2	TRBV5-4	.	TRBJ2-1	TGTGCCAGCAGCAAGGGACTAGCGGGGGGGCCTTACAATGAGCAGTTCTTC	CASSKGLAGGPYNEQFF
.	TRBV10-3	once	TRBJ1-5	TGTGCAGTCAAGGAGGGGTTGGAAGGCAATCAGCCCCAGCATTTT	CAVKEGLEGNQPQHF
.	TRBV30	.	TRBJ2-7	TGTGCCTGGAGTGTAAGTGCGCCCGAGCAGTACTTC	CAWSVSAPEQYF
TRBD2	TRBV15	.	TRBJ2-3	TGTGCCACCAGCAGCCTCGGACTAGCGGGTCCATCACCGAATACAGATACGCAGTATTTT	CATSSLGLAGPSPNTDTQYF
.	TRBV28	few	TRBJ1-3	TGTGCCAGCAGTTTGGGTCCCGCGGACACCATATATTTT	CASSLGPADTIYF
.	TRBV6-1	.	TRBJ1-3	TGTGCCAGCAAGAGGGAGGTTGGAAACACCATATATTTT	CASKREVGNTIYF
.	TRBV7-8	.	TRBJ2-4	TGTGCCAGCAGCTTACCTCAACAGGGTCTAGCCAAAAACATTCAGTACTTC	CASSLPQQGLAKNIQYF
TRBD2	TRBV6-5	.	TRBJ2-5	TGTGCCAGCAGTTACGGACTAGCGGGACAAGAGACCCAGTACTTC	CASSYGLAGQETQYF
TRBD1	TRBV5-4	.	TRBJ1-6	TGTGCCAGCAGCTTGGGACAGGGGGGGAATTCACCCCTCCACTTT	CASSLGQGGNSPLHF
.	TRBV6-1	.	TRBJ2-1	TGTGCCAGCAGTGAAGAACTAGCTCAGTACAATGAGCAGTTCTTC	CASSEELAQYNEQFF
.	TRBV9	.	TRBJ2-7	TGTGCCAGCAGCGTAGAGCCAACGCCAAGGGAGCAGTACTTC	CASSVEPTPREQYF
.	TRBV5-1	.	TRBJ1-4	TGCGCCAGCAGCCCTCCCGATGAAAAACTGTTTTTT	CASSPPDEKLFF
.	TRBV19	once	TRBJ1-1	TGTGCCAGTAGTCCCCCTGGGCGGCAGAACACTGAAGCTTTCTTT	CASSPPGRQNTEAFF
TRBD1	TRBV10-3	.	TRBJ2-1	TGTGCCATCAGCTCGGACAGGGTCTATGAGCAGTTCTTC	CAISSDRVYEQFF
TRBD1	TRBV14	few	TRBJ1-4	TGTGCCAGCAGCCGTGGACAGGATGCAACTAATGAAAAACTGTTTTTT	CASSRGQDATNEKLFF
.	TRBV5-1	few	TRBJ1-4	TGCGCCAGCAGCCCCTTGGCACCGGGAAACGAAAAACTGTTTTTT	CASSPLAPGNEKLFF
.	TRBV5-1	.	TRBJ2-1	TGCGCCAGCAGCTCTAGACAAGCCTCCTACAATGAGCAGTTCTTC	CASSSRQASYNEQFF
TRBD2	TRBV2	.	TRBJ2-5	TGTGCCAGCAGATTGGGACTAGCGGGGGATCAAGAGACCCAGTACTTC	CASRLGLAGDQETQYF
.	TRBV6-6	.	TRBJ2-2	TGTGCCAGCAGTTACACGGCTCCGTTCGGGGAGCTGTTTTTT	CASSYTAPFGELFF
.	TRBV27	.	TRBJ1-5	TGTGCCAGTATGGACATGGTCAATCAGCCCCAGCATTTT	CASMDMVNQPQHF
.	TRBV28	.	TRBJ1-1	TGTGCCTCATACGGGAACACTGAAGCTTTCTTT	CASYGNTEAFF
.	TRBV25-1	.	TRBJ1-1	TGTGCCAGCAGCCCACAGGGAAGAGGGACTGAAGCTTTCTTT	CASSPQGRGTEAFF
.	TRBV28	.	TRBJ2-7	TGTGCCAGCAGTACCCAGATGACAGGGACTTCCTACGAGCAGTACTTC	CASSTQMTGTSYEQYF
TRBD2	TRBV5-1	.	TRBJ2-7	TGCGCCAGCAGCCCTACTAGCGGGAGTCTACGCTCCTACGAGCAGTACTTC	CASSPTSGSLRSYEQYF
TRBD1	TRBV10-1	.	TRBJ1-4	TGCGCCAGCAGTGCGGTGTCCGGGACAGGGGCTGAAAAACTGTTTTTT	CASSAVSGTGAEKLFF
TRBD1	TRBV30	.	TRBJ1-2	TGTGCCTGGAGTGTATCGGGACAGAGATATGGCTACACCTTC	CAWSVSGQRYGYTF
.	TRBV9	.	TRBJ2-7	TGTGCCAGCAGCGTAGGAGTAATTGGGGAATACGAGCAGTACTTC	CASSVGVIGEYEQYF
TRBD2	TRBV6-6	.	TRBJ2-1	TGTGCCAGCAGGACAGCGGGAGGGTTGTTCTTC	CASRTAGGLFF
TRBD2	TRBV5-1	.	TRBJ2-3	TGCGCCAGCAGCCCCCCGGGCCCAGCGGGGAAGTCAGATACGCAGTATTTT	CASSPPGPAGKSDTQYF
.	TRBV29-1	.	TRBJ1-2	TGCAGCGTTGAAGTTTCAGACAAGGATGGCTACACCTTC	CSVEVSDKDGYTF
.	TRBV9	.	TRBJ1-5	TGTGCCAGCAGCGTAGAGGGGGACAACAATCAGCCCCAGCATTTT	CASSVEGDNNQPQHF
.	TRBV5-5	.	TRBJ1-1	TGTGCCAGCAGCTTACCGACAGGGAACACTGAAGCTTTCTTT	CASSLPTGNTEAFF
.	TRBV11-2	.	TRBJ2-3	TGTGCCAGCAGCTTAGAACTGGGAGATACGCAGTATTTT	CASSLELGDTQYF
TRBD2	TRBV28	.	TRBJ2-7	TGTGCCAGCAGGCCGGGACTACGTACCTACGAGCAGTACTTC	CASRPGLRTYEQYF
.	TRBV27	few	TRBJ1-3	TGTGCCAGTAGGCAGTACGACGGAAACACCATATATTTT	CASRQYDGNTIYF
.	TRBV30	.	TRBJ2-3	TGTGCCTGGAGTCGGGAGAGACTCACGGATACGCAGTATTTT	CAWSRERLTDTQYF
.	TRBV27	.	TRBJ1-5	TGTGCCAGCAGTTTCAGGGGTAGGAGCAATCAGCCCCAGCATTTT	CASSFRGRSNQPQHF
TRBD2	TRBV9	.	TRBJ2-3	TGTGCCAGCCAGCCGGGGGGGCCCTTAATTTCTAGCACAGATACGCAGTATTTT	CASQPGGPLISSTDTQYF
.	TRBV7-2	.	TRBJ2-5	TGTGCCAGCCGTCCTACGACAGCTAGCCGGGAGACCCAGTACTTC	CASRPTTASRETQYF
.	TRBV6-1	few	TRBJ1-6	TGTGCCAGCAGTGTCCTAGCTCAGACCAACTCCTATAATTCACCCCTCCACTTT	CASSVLAQTNSYNSPLHF
.	TRBV28	.	TRBJ2-7	TGTGCCAGTTCCCTCGGGGGCCCCTTATCCTACGAGCAGTACTTC	CASSLGGPLSYEQYF
TRBD1	TRBV30	.	TRBJ1-2	TGTGCCTGGCGGTTACCGGGACAGGGGTATGGCTACACCTTC	CAWRLPGQGYGYTF
.	TRBV11-1	.	TRBJ2-7	TGTGCCAGCAGTGGGACACTTTTGGCCTACGAGCAGTACTTC	CASSGTLLAYEQYF
.	TRBV5-6	.	TRBJ1-3	TGTGCCAGCAGCTTGATTTCCGGGGCTGGAAACACCATATATTTT	CASSLISGAGNTIYF
.	TRBV7-2	once	TRBJ2-5	TGTGCCAGCAGCTTAGCGACAGGTTTGGAGACCCAGTACTTC	CASSLATGLETQYF
.	TRBV9	.	TRBJ1-6	TGTGCCAGCAGCGTAGGAGGGGAGAATTCACCCCTCCACTTT	CASSVGGENSPLHF
TRBD1	TRBV28	.	TRBJ1-1	TGTGCCAGCAGGACCGGACAGGGAGACACTGAAGCTTTCTTT	CASRTGQGDTEAFF
.	TRBV5-4	.	TRBJ2-5	TGTGCCAGCAGCTTCGGACCCCTTCTCCCGGAGACCCAGTACTTC	CASSFGPLLPETQYF
TRBD1	TRBV28	.	TRBJ1-2	TGTGCCAGCAGTTTATTAGCAGGGGGCCGTAATTATGGCTACACCTTC	CASSLLAGGRNYGYTF
.	TRBV21-1	.	TRBJ1-6	TGTGCCAGCAGCAAAGCGGCGAAGTGGGCCCGTGGCGATTCACCCCTCCACTTT	CASSKAAKWARGDSPLHF
.	TRBV30	.	TRBJ1-2	TGTGCCTGGACTTCTGGTGTTAACTATGGCTACACCTTC	CAWTSGVNYGYTF
.	TRBV10-2	.	TRBJ2-5	TGCGCCAGCAGTGAGCCGTCGCCGGTGACCCAGTACTTC	CASSEPSPVTQYF